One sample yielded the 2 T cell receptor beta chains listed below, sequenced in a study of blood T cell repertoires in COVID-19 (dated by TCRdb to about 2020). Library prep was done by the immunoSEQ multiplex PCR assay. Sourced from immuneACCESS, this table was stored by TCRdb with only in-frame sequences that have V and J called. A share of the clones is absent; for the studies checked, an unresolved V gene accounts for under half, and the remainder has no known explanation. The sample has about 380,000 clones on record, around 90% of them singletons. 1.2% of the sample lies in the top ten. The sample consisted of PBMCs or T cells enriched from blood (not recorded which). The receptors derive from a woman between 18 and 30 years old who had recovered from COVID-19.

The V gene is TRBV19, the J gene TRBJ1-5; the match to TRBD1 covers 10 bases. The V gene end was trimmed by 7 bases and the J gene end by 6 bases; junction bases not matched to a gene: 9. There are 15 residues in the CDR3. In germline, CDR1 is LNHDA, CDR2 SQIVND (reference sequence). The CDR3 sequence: CASTLTGGAGQPQHF. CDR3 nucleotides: TGTGCCAGTACCCTGACAGGGGGCGCGGGTCAGCCCCAGCATTTT.

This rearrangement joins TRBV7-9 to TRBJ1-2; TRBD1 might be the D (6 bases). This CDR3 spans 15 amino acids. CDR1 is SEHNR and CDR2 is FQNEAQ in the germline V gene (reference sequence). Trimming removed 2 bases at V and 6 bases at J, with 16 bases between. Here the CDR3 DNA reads TGTGCCAGCAGCTTAATGACTACAGGGTGGGATGGCTACACCTTC. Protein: CASSLMTTGWDGYTF.